This TCR beta chain is drawn from a study of blood T cell repertoires in COVID-19. As processed by the authors: The assay estimated nucleated cells by amplifying reference gene primers. Some clones are missing from TCRdb's copy, which holds only in-frame ones; the method was immunoSEQ multiplex PCR. That table gives V, J and clone size, and the DNA gave D and trimming. Altogether some 200,000 clones are present, approximately 87% being singletons, with the ten largest covering about 4%. There are 15 residues in the CDR3. CDR1 and CDR2 from the germline V gene are SEHNR and FQNEAQ (reference sequence). V was pared by 3 bases and J by 9 bases, with 7 bases of the junction left unmatched.

The clonotype was recovered from a young man with active or convalescent COVID-19. Sample: peripheral blood. The V call is TRBV7-9, the J call TRBJ2-1; 11 bases are shared with TRBD2. The CDR3 nucleotides read TGTGCCAGCAGCTTCTTAGCGGGAGGGTGGAGTGAGCAGTTCTTC. This codes for CASSFLAGGWSEQFF.